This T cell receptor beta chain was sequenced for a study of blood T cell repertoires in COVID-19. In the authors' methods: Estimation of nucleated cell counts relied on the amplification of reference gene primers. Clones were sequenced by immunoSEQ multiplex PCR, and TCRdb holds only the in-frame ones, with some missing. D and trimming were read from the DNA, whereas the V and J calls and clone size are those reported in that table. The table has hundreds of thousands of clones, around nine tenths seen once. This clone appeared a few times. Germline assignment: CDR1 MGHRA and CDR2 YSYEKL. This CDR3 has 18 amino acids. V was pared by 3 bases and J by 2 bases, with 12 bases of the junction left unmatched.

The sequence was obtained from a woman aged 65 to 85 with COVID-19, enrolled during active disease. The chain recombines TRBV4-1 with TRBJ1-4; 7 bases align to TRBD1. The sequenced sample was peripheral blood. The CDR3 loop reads CASSQEGRGRATNEKLFF. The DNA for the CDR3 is TGCGCCAGCAGCCAGGAGGGCAGGGGGAGAGCGACTAATGAAAAACTGTTTTTT.